This passage covers 4 T cell receptor beta chains from one sample sequenced in a study of T cell changes during pregnancy in multiple sclerosis (dated by TCRdb to the late 2010s). The protocol used for the library was the immunoSEQ multiplex PCR assay. TCRdb stores this immuneACCESS table with in-frame sequences only. Part of the clones is absent; in the studies checked, under half of the shortfall reflects unresolved V genes, and no reason is known for the rest. In this sample the table shows 40,000 to 45,000 clones, 75% to 95% of which occur a single time. Of the sample, 0.65% to 0.9% falls within the top ten clones. The source was CD4+ T cells from peripheral blood mononuclear cells, collected before pregnancy. These TCRs come from a female donor with multiple sclerosis, enrolled in a pregnancy study.

This clone was observed a handful of times. The chain couples TRBV5-4 to TRBJ2-2; no clear D gene. This CDR3 is 13 amino acids long. V was shortened by 0 bases and J by 6 bases, with 6 bases between the two germline ends. CDR1 and CDR2 (germline): SGHNT, YYREEE (reference sequence). CDR3 in amino acids: CASSLASAGELFF. The CDR3 region has the DNA TGTGCCAGCAGCTTGGCCTCGGCCGGGGAGCTGTTTTTT. The full variable domain, rest sourced from reference TRBV5-4 and TRBJ2-2, is ETGVTQSPTHLIKTRGQQVTLRCSSQSGHNTVSWYQQALGQGPQFIFQYYREEENGRGNFPPRFSGLQFPNYSSELNVNALELDDSALYLCASSLASAGELFFGEGSRLTVL.

V usage is TRBV5-1 and J usage is TRBJ1-2, with 7 nucleotides matching TRBD1. V shed 5 bases and J 4 bases; nucleotides not matched to a gene: 8. The germline gives CDR1 SGHRS, CDR2 YFSETQ. CDR3 length equals 14 residues. The CDR3 DNA follows: TGCGCCAGCAGTATGAGGGGGCATGGCTATGGCTACACCTTC. Translated: CASSMRGHGYGYTF.

This clone was seen only once. The chain carries TRBV28 and TRBJ1-2; 9 bases align to TRBD1. The CDR3 length is 12 residues. Trimming at V came to 10 bases and at J to 5 bases, leaving 5 bases not matched to a gene. CDR1 and CDR2 (germline): MDHEN, SYDVKM. This CDR3 is CATGQGRYGYTF. The DNA for the CDR3 is TGTGCCACAGGACAGGGGCGATATGGCTACACCTTC.

This clone was seen once. V gene TRBV7-2 combines with J gene TRBJ1-2; the match to TRBD1 covers 7 bases. CDR1 and CDR2 from the germline V gene are SGHTA and FQGNSA. CDR3 size: 15 residues. V was pared by 1 base and J by 3 bases, with 5 bases of the junction left unmatched. The CDR3 reads CASSLEPGGYYGYTF. CDR3 in DNA: TGTGCCAGCAGCTTAGAGCCAGGGGGGTACTATGGCTACACCTTC.